Listed below are T cell receptor beta chains from one sample, sequenced in a study of control samples from healthy donors and cancer patients. Produced via immunoSEQ multiplex PCR; TCRdb's table is partial and in-frame only. The data show some 79,000 clones, approximately 93% seen once. Sequenced input: PBMCs. The receptors were gathered from a woman aged 40 to 55 with lung cancer. CDR3s include the opening cysteine and the closing phenylalanine or tryptophan. Each record gives: J gene, clone size, V gene, D gene, CDR3 protein, CDR3 DNA. D genes are given only for firm matches. The size field is filled for only some rows; it gives once, few, many or a size class.

>TRBJ1-1|.|TRBV3-1/TRBV3-2|TRBD1
CASRTGQWNTEAFF
TGTGCCAGCAGAACGGGACAGTGGAACACTGAAGCTTTCTTT
>TRBJ2-7|once|TRBV18|.
CASSLPGPPYEQYF
TGTGCCAGCTCACTACCGGGTCCTCCCTACGAGCAGTACTTC
>TRBJ1-5|.|TRBV19|.
CASSISSYQPQHF
TGTGCCAGTAGTATAAGCAGTTATCAGCCCCAGCATTTT
>TRBJ1-2|.|TRBV6-1|TRBD1
CASSEGTAFYGYTF
TGTGCCAGCAGTGAGGGGACAGCGTTTTATGGCTACACCTTC
>TRBJ2-3|.|TRBV5-4|.
CATHTITDTQYF
TGTGCCACCCATACGATCACAGATACGCAGTATTTT
>TRBJ2-7|.|TRBV7-9|.
CASSFTLGEQYF
TGTGCCAGCAGCTTCACCCTGGGCGAGCAGTACTTC
>TRBJ1-5|.|TRBV6-5|.
CAVLRGPNQPQHF
TGTGCCGTACTCAGGGGCCCCAATCAGCCCCAGCATTTT
>TRBJ2-1|.|TRBV19|.
CASSHLLGAGNNEQFF
TGTGCCAGTAGTCATCTGTTGGGGGCTGGGAACAATGAGCAGTTCTTC
>TRBJ1-1|.|TRBV6-4|.
CASSDYVGTEAFF
TGTGCCAGCAGTGACTATGTGGGCACTGAAGCTTTCTTT
>TRBJ1-2|.|TRBV9|.
CASSVDGGNYGYTF
TGTGCCAGCAGCGTAGATGGGGGAAACTATGGCTACACCTTC
>TRBJ1-2|.|TRBV6-4|.
CASSDRGSASNYGYTF
TGTGCCAGCAGTGACCGGGGCAGCGCGAGTAACTATGGCTACACCTTC
>TRBJ1-3|.|TRBV30|.
CAWSPTGRPGNTIYF
TGTGCCTGGAGTCCGACGGGACGGCCGGGAAACACCATATATTTT
>TRBJ2-3|.|TRBV3-1/TRBV3-2|.
CASSQASSTDTQYF
TGTGCCAGCAGCCAAGCTTCTAGCACAGATACGCAGTATTTT
>TRBJ2-2|.|TRBV4-1|.
CASSQDFTGELFF
TGCGCCAGCAGCCAAGACTTCACCGGGGAGCTGTTTTTT
>TRBJ2-3|.|TRBV7-8|TRBD2
CASSLAPSGDASTDTQYF
TGTGCCAGCAGCTTAGCGCCCAGCGGGGACGCTAGCACAGATACGCAGTATTTT
>TRBJ1-5|.|TRBV19|.
CASSIGPQPQHF
TGTGCCAGTAGTATAGGCCCTCAGCCCCAGCATTTT
>TRBJ2-1|.|TRBV3-1/TRBV3-2|.
CASSPSGRARRNEQFF
TGTGCCAGCAGCCCGTCAGGCAGGGCCAGGAGGAATGAGCAGTTCTTC
>TRBJ2-5|.|TRBV4-1|.
CASSQEGFQETQYF
TGCGCCAGCAGCCAAGAGGGGTTCCAAGAGACCCAGTACTTC
>TRBJ1-1|.|TRBV27|.
CASSSRVGSEAFF
TGTGCCAGCAGTTCCAGGGTAGGGTCTGAAGCTTTCTTT
>TRBJ2-1|.|TRBV4-2|TRBD2
CASSQRSGGDPYNEQFF
TGTGCCAGCAGCCAGAGAAGCGGGGGCGACCCCTACAATGAGCAGTTCTTC
>TRBJ1-1|.|TRBV2|TRBD1
CASEGGRNTEAFF
TGTGCCAGCGAAGGGGGCCGTAACACTGAAGCTTTCTTT
>TRBJ2-5|.|TRBV7-9|.
CASSSYDRGIQETQYF
TGTGCCAGCAGCTCATACGACCGGGGGATCCAAGAGACCCAGTACTTC
>TRBJ1-2|.|TRBV19|.
CASSIGSGYTF
TGTGCCAGTAGTATTGGTTCCGGCTACACCTTC
>TRBJ2-5|.|TRBV28|.
CASSTPLGGTQYF
TGTGCCAGCAGTACTCCGCTCGGGGGGACCCAGTACTTC
>TRBJ2-2|.|TRBV3-1/TRBV3-2|.
CASSHTGFAGELFF
TGTGCCAGCAGCCATACCGGTTTCGCCGGGGAGCTGTTTTTT
>TRBJ1-3|.|TRBV5-4|.
CASSLLTASGNTIYF
TGTGCCAGCAGCTTGTTGACAGCCTCTGGAAACACCATATATTTT
>TRBJ1-5|few|TRBV19|.
CASTAGEKGNQPQHF
TGTGCCAGTACCGCAGGGGAAAAGGGCAATCAGCCCCAGCATTTT
>TRBJ1-6|.|TRBV5-5|.
CASSLGASSYNSPLHF
TGTGCCAGCAGCTTGGGTGCCAGCTCCTATAATTCACCCCTCCACTTT
>TRBJ2-7|.|TRBV6-5|.
CASRNLRLTPGEQYF
TGTGCCAGCAGGAACCTCAGACTGACCCCGGGCGAGCAGTACTTC
>TRBJ1-2|.|TRBV9|.
CASRGEETFGYTF
TGTGCCAGCAGGGGGGAGGAGACCTTTGGCTACACCTTC
>TRBJ1-3|.|TRBV19|TRBD1
CASSTPQDRVKAYTIYF
TGTGCCAGTAGTACCCCCCAGGACAGGGTGAAGGCGTACACCATATATTTT
>TRBJ1-2|.|TRBV29-1|TRBD1
CSVSAGTGGYTF
TGCAGCGTTTCTGCCGGGACAGGTGGCTACACCTTC
>TRBJ2-5|.|TRBV4-1|.
CASSQIAVRGETQYF
TGCGCCAGCAGCCAGATAGCGGTTAGAGGGGAGACCCAGTACTTC